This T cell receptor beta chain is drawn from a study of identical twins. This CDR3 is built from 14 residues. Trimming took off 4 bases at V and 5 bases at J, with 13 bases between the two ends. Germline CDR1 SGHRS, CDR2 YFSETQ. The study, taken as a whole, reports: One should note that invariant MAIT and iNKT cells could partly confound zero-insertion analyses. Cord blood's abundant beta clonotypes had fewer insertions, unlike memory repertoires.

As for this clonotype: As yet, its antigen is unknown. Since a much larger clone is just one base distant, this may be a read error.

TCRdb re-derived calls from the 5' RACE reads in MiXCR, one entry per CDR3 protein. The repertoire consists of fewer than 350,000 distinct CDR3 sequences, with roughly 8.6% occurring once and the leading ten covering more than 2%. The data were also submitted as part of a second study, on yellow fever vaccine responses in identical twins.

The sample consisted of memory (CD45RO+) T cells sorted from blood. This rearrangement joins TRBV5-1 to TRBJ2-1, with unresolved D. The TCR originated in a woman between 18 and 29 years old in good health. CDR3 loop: CASSQPSANNEQFF. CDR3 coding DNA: TGCGCCAGCAGCCAGCCCTCAGCGAACAATGAGCAGTTCTTC.